This is a list of T cell receptor beta chains from one sample in a study of blood T cell repertoires in COVID-19. Sequenced by immunoSEQ multiplex PCR; TCRdb stores in-frame clones only, minus some. Altogether 40,000 or so clones are present, approximately 81% being singletons, with the ten largest covering about 1.5%. Sequenced input: peripheral blood. These TCRs come from a man between 60 and 70 years old with COVID-19, enrolled during active disease. CDR3s include the opening cysteine and the closing phenylalanine or tryptophan. A D gene is named only where the DNA matches it firmly. Only some rows state a clone size, as once, few, many or a class for expanded clones.

abundance	v_gene	j_gene	d_gene	CDR3aa	CDR3nt
.	TRBV9	TRBJ1-1	.	CASSVDEGSEAFF	TGTGCCAGCAGCGTAGACGAGGGTTCTGAAGCTTTCTTT
.	TRBV10-3	TRBJ1-2	TRBD1	CATTGQGANYGYTF	TGTGCCACCACCGGACAGGGAGCTAACTATGGCTACACCTTC
.	TRBV10-3	TRBJ1-2	TRBD1	CAISEGQGNYGYTF	TGTGCCATCAGTGAGGGACAGGGCAACTATGGCTACACCTTC
.	TRBV7-8	TRBJ2-1	.	CASSAGSIYNEQFF	TGTGCCAGCAGCGCCGGGAGTATCTACAATGAGCAGTTCTTC
.	TRBV18	TRBJ1-5	TRBD1	CASSPGQGQPQHF	TGTGCCAGCTCACCGGGACAGGGGCAGCCCCAGCATTTT
.	TRBV5-6	TRBJ1-1	.	CASSAGGWGTTEAFF	TGTGCCAGCAGCGCGGGGGGCTGGGGGACCACTGAAGCTTTCTTT
once	TRBV7-9	TRBJ2-7	.	CAITGTTLYEQYF	TGTGCCATCACCGGGACAACCCTCTACGAGCAGTACTTC
.	TRBV6-1	TRBJ1-5	.	CASSELDSSQPQHF	TGTGCCAGCAGTGAACTGGACTCCAGTCAGCCCCAGCATTTT
.	TRBV5-1	TRBJ1-4	.	CASSLVGQGIEKLFF	TGCGCCAGCAGCTTGGTGGGGCAGGGTATTGAAAAACTGTTTTTT
.	TRBV27	TRBJ2-5	TRBD2	CASSLLAGAHETQYF	TGTGCCAGCAGTCTCCTAGCGGGAGCCCACGAGACCCAGTACTTC
few	TRBV5-1	TRBJ1-2	.	CASSLEAVYGYTF	TGCGCCAGCAGCTTGGAGGCGGTCTATGGCTACACCTTC
.	TRBV3-1/TRBV3-2	TRBJ2-1	.	CASSSRGGANYNEQFF	TGTGCCAGCAGCTCCAGAGGGGGAGCCAACTACAATGAGCAGTTCTTC
.	TRBV28	TRBJ2-3	.	CASSWRLTDTQYF	TGTGCCAGCTCTTGGCGGCTCACAGATACGCAGTATTTT
.	TRBV5-1	TRBJ1-2	.	CASSLGGAYDGYTF	TGCGCCAGCAGTTTGGGGGGCGCGTACGATGGCTACACCTTC
.	TRBV5-4	TRBJ2-1	TRBD2	CASSRYSFSGGGSYNEQFF	TGTGCCAGCAGCCGTTATTCATTTAGCGGGGGGGGTTCCTACAATGAGCAGTTCTTC
.	TRBV10-3	TRBJ1-1	TRBD1	CAIRTGGAMNTEAFF	TGTGCCATCAGGACAGGGGGCGCCATGAACACTGAAGCTTTCTTT
.	TRBV13	TRBJ1-2	.	CASSLSLTNYGYTF	TGTGCCAGCAGCTTGAGCCTTACTAACTATGGCTACACCTTC
.	TRBV9	TRBJ2-2	.	CASSALALNTGELFF	TGTGCCAGCAGCGCTCTAGCGCTGAACACCGGGGAGCTGTTTTTT
once	TRBV2	TRBJ1-2	.	CASSIEAGDGGYTF	TGTGCCAGCAGTATAGAGGCTGGCGATGGGGGCTACACCTTC
.	TRBV4-1	TRBJ1-1	.	CASSQVYNTEAFF	TGCGCCAGCAGCCAAGTCTATAACACTGAAGCTTTCTTT
.	TRBV6-2/TRBV6-3	TRBJ1-5	TRBD1	CASSYSARTGFSSNQPQHF	TGTGCCAGCAGTTACTCGGCCCGGACAGGGTTCTCGAGCAATCAGCCCCAGCATTTT
few	TRBV27	TRBJ2-1	TRBD1	CATERTGEGNEQFF	TGTGCCACCGAGCGGACAGGGGAGGGGAATGAGCAGTTCTTC
.	TRBV5-1	TRBJ1-1	.	CASSSEVGNTEAFF	TGCGCCAGCAGCTCGGAGGTGGGGAACACTGAAGCTTTCTTT
.	TRBV25-1	TRBJ2-5	TRBD2	CASSEGTSGRGETQYF	TGTGCCAGCAGTGAAGGGACTAGCGGGAGAGGGGAGACCCAGTACTTC
.	TRBV7-9	TRBJ1-2	TRBD1	CASSPSLGQRQNLAGGYTF	TGTGCCAGCAGTCCTTCACTGGGACAGCGCCAAAATTTGGCAGGAGGCTACACCTTC
.	TRBV19	TRBJ1-2	.	CASSIGGTYGYTF	TGTGCCAGTAGTATTGGAGGAACTTATGGCTACACCTTC
.	TRBV30	TRBJ1-2	.	CAWSEDINYGYTF	TGTGCCTGGAGCGAGGACATAAACTATGGCTACACCTTC
.	TRBV7-3	TRBJ1-2	.	CASSPRGGGSVTTNYGYTF	TGTGCCAGCAGCCCCCGGGGGGGAGGCTCTGTTACGACTAACTATGGCTACACCTTC
.	TRBV29-1	TRBJ1-2	.	CSVFTGQGYTF	TGCAGCGTTTTCACAGGGCAGGGCTACACCTTC
few	TRBV19	TRBJ1-4	TRBD1	CASTETGVFNEKLFF	TGTGCCAGTACCGAAACAGGGGTCTTTAATGAAAAACTGTTTTTT
.	TRBV7-9	TRBJ1-1	TRBD1	CAGGTGDRTEAFF	TGTGCCGGAGGCACAGGGGACCGAACTGAAGCTTTCTTT
.	TRBV19	TRBJ1-5	.	CASSIEPGFNQPQHF	TGTGCCAGTAGTATAGAACCGGGGTTCAATCAGCCCCAGCATTTT
few	TRBV6-2/TRBV6-3	TRBJ1-5	.	CASSRYNQPQHF	TGTGCCAGCAGTCGTTACAATCAGCCCCAGCATTTT
.	TRBV28	TRBJ1-1	TRBD1	CASRSTGTGTEAFF	TGTGCCAGCAGATCCACCGGGACAGGGACTGAAGCTTTCTTT
.	TRBV9	TRBJ1-1	.	CASSVAHNTEAFF	TGTGCCAGCAGCGTAGCCCATAACACTGAAGCTTTCTTT